A selection of T cell receptor beta chains follows, all from one sample in a study of shared clonotypes between healthy human individuals. Sequencing used immunoSEQ multiplex PCR; TCRdb keeps in-frame clones, though not all of them. The table shows hundreds of thousands of clones, with 95% to 97% occurring only once. The sequencing sample was made of naive CD8+ T cells sorted from blood. These receptors originate from a woman younger than 45 in good health. Each CDR3 is given with its conserved first and last residue. D genes are given only for firm matches. Clone size is not always given. Where it is, it says once, few, many or a class for expanded clones.

J | size | V | length | D | DNA | CDR3
TRBJ2-7 | NA | TRBV19 | 14 | NA | TGTGCCAGTACCCCGAGAGGGGGGGAGGACGAGCAGTACTTC | CASTPRGGEDEQYF
TRBJ1-1 | NA | TRBV7-9 | 11 | NA | TGTGCCAGCAGCTTAAACAGGGAAGCTTTCTTT | CASSLNREAFF
TRBJ2-7 | NA | TRBV19 | 15 | NA | TGTGCCAGTAGTATGGATAGGGGACTCCACTACGAGCAGTACTTC | CASSMDRGLHYEQYF
TRBJ1-2 | NA | TRBV6-1 | 13 | TRBD1 | TGTGCCAGCACGAAACAGGGGGTAGGTGGCTACACCTTC | CASTKQGVGGYTF
TRBJ2-7 | few | TRBV28 | 14 | NA | TGTGCCAGCAGTTTGGCAGGGAGCTCCTACGAGCAGTACTTC | CASSLAGSSYEQYF
TRBJ2-7 | once | TRBV19 | 14 | NA | TGTGCCAGTAGTATTGGGCAGGGTGGCAACGAGCAGTACTTC | CASSIGQGGNEQYF
TRBJ1-2 | NA | TRBV10-2 | 12 | NA | TGCGCCAGCAGCGAAGGGGGCTATGGCTACACCTTC | CASSEGGYGYTF
TRBJ2-7 | NA | TRBV28 | 14 | TRBD2 | TGTGCCAGCAGCGAACTAGCGGGAGGGCCCCCGAAGTACTTC | CASSELAGGPPKYF
TRBJ2-3 | NA | TRBV19 | 17 | TRBD1 | TGTGCCAGTAGCCGAGGGACGGGACAGGGGAGCACAGATACGCAGTATTTT | CASSRGTGQGSTDTQYF
TRBJ1-2 | NA | TRBV5-1 | 17 | TRBD1 | TGCGCCAGCAGCTTGGCTTTCGCCGGGACAGGGATTTGGGACTACACCTTC | CASSLAFAGTGIWDYTF
TRBJ2-7 | NA | TRBV28 | 17 | TRBD2 | TGTGCCAGCAGTTTCGGGGGCGGGGGGGCCGGCTCCTACGAGCAGTACTTC | CASSFGGGGAGSYEQYF
TRBJ1-3 | NA | TRBV4-2 | 12 | NA | TGTGCCAGCAGCCAAGGCCATAACACCATATATTTT | CASSQGHNTIYF
TRBJ2-7 | NA | TRBV27 | 14 | TRBD2 | TGTGCCAGCAGGGGACTAGCGGGATCATTCGAGCAGTACTTC | CASRGLAGSFEQYF
TRBJ2-3 | NA | TRBV28 | 15 | NA | TGTGCCAGCAGTTTATCATACCAAAACACAGATACGCAGTATTTT | CASSLSYQNTDTQYF
TRBJ1-1 | NA | TRBV6-5 | 15 | TRBD1 | TGTGCCAGCAGGTCTCCCGGGACAGGGATCACTGAAGCTTTCTTT | CASRSPGTGITEAFF
TRBJ2-2 | NA | TRBV28 | 16 | NA | TGTGCCAGCAGTCCCACCTTGGCGAGGAACACCGGGGAGCTGTTTTTT | CASSPTLARNTGELFF
TRBJ2-7 | NA | TRBV27 | 13 | TRBD2 | TGTGCCAGCAGTGCCCTTAGCGGGAGCGAGCAGTACTTC | CASSALSGSEQYF
TRBJ2-1 | NA | TRBV19 | 14 | TRBD2 | TGTGCCAGTAGAATCCGGGACTACGCCAATGAGCAGTTCTTC | CASRIRDYANEQFF
TRBJ2-2 | NA | TRBV28 | 13 | TRBD1 | TGTGCCAGCCCGGACAGGGGTGCTGGGGAGCTGTTTTTT | CASPDRGAGELFF
TRBJ2-3 | NA | TRBV5-1 | 15 | TRBD1 | TGCGCCAGCAGCTTGGACAGGGGAGTCACAGATACGCAGTATTTT | CASSLDRGVTDTQYF
TRBJ1-3 | NA | TRBV28 | 16 | NA | TGTGCCAGCAGTTCCCCGACCGAGTACTCTGGAAACACCATATATTTT | CASSSPTEYSGNTIYF
TRBJ2-7 | NA | TRBV7-6 | 14 | NA | TGTGCCAGCAGCGGTGCAGGGACCTCCTACGAGCAGTACTTC | CASSGAGTSYEQYF
TRBJ2-7 | NA | TRBV19 | 15 | NA | TGTGCCAGTAGTATAGTTCCAGGGGAAACCTACGAGCAGTACTTC | CASSIVPGETYEQYF
TRBJ2-3 | NA | TRBV5-1 | 17 | NA | TGCGCCAGCAGGGATTACCAAGGTAGTTTGATTGCAGATACGCAGTATTTT | CASRDYQGSLIADTQYF
TRBJ2-3 | NA | TRBV29-1 | 16 | NA | TGCAGCGTTGTAGGCCCGGAGGAGGGGAACACAGATACGCAGTATTTT | CSVVGPEEGNTDTQYF
TRBJ1-6 | NA | TRBV10-3 | 14 | NA | TGTGCCACCGCCGGGGGGCTGTTTGATTCACCCCTCCACTTT | CATAGGLFDSPLHF
TRBJ2-1 | NA | TRBV6-6 | 15 | NA | TGTGCCAGCAGTTCCTTCAAGGAAGCCTACAATGAGCAGTTCTTC | CASSSFKEAYNEQFF
TRBJ2-1 | NA | TRBV28 | 15 | NA | TGTGCCAGCAGTTCACATTACAGGGCGGTGTATGAGCAGTTCTTC | CASSSHYRAVYEQFF
TRBJ2-1 | NA | TRBV19 | 15 | TRBD1 | TGTGCCAGTAGTCAAGGACAGGGGTTTGTCGATGAGCAGTTCTTC | CASSQGQGFVDEQFF
TRBJ2-7 | NA | TRBV19 | 15 | NA | TGTGCCAGTAGTATCGGGGGGCGCGGGCCCTACGAGCAGTACTTC | CASSIGGRGPYEQYF
TRBJ2-7 | NA | TRBV9 | 15 | NA | TGTGCCAGCAGCCCTTACCGGGGGAGCTCCTACGAGCAGTACTTC | CASSPYRGSSYEQYF
TRBJ2-7 | NA | TRBV28 | 13 | TRBD1 | TGTGCCTGTCAGGGACAGGCATTCGGCGAGCAGTACTTC | CACQGQAFGEQYF
TRBJ2-1 | NA | TRBV27 | 11 | NA | TGTGCCAGCAGTTTTTCGGATGAGCAGTTCTTC | CASSFSDEQFF
TRBJ2-7 | NA | TRBV5-1 | 18 | TRBD2 | TGCGCCAGCAGCTTGGCGCCCGGGACTAGCGGACTAACCTACGAGCAGTACTTC | CASSLAPGTSGLTYEQYF
TRBJ1-5 | once | TRBV28 | 13 | NA | TGTGCCAGCAGTTTGTCGGGGAATCAGCCCCAGCATTTT | CASSLSGNQPQHF
TRBJ2-1 | NA | TRBV9 | 13 | NA | TGTGCCAGCAGTCCCCCGAGGGTAAATGAGCAGTTCTTC | CASSPPRVNEQFF
TRBJ2-5 | NA | TRBV4-1 | 14 | NA | TGCGCCAGCAGCCAAGTTGGGGGAACGGGGACCCAGTACTTC | CASSQVGGTGTQYF
TRBJ2-7 | NA | TRBV4-2 | 12 | TRBD2 | TGTGCCAGCAGCTACTCGGGGGGCGAGCAGTACTTC | CASSYSGGEQYF
TRBJ2-3 | NA | TRBV27 | 15 | NA | TGTGCCAGCAACCAGGTTCCGTTAAGCACAGATACGCAGTATTTT | CASNQVPLSTDTQYF
TRBJ2-3 | once | TRBV2 | 12 | NA | TGTGCCAGCAGACCCCAGGAAGATACGCAGTATTTT | CASRPQEDTQYF